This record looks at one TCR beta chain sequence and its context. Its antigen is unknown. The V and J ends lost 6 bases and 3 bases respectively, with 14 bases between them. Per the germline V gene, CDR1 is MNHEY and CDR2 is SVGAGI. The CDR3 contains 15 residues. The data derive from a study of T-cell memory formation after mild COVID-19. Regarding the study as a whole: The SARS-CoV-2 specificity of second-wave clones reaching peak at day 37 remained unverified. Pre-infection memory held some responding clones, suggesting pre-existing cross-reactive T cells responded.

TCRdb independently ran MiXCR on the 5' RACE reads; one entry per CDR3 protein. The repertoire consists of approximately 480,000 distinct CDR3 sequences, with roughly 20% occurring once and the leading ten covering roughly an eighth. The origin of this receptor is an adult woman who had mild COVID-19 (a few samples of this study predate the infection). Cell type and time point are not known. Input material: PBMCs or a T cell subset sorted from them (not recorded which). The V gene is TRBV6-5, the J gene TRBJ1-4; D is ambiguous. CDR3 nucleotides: TGTGCCAGCAGCCCCCCGGCCAGCTCTAATGAAAAACTGTTTTTT. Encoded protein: CASSPPASSNEKLFF.